This TCR beta chain was sequenced during a study of blood T cells in healthy people across ages. Next came a second PCR, run for roughly 7 to 12 cycles, which used a sample-barcoded 5' primer along with a J-beta primer mix. The template-switch adaptor was a 5' adaptor with 12 random nucleotides. It tagged each cDNA molecule. TCRdb reanalysed the 5' RACE reads using MiXCR and keeps one entry per CDR3 protein. Among some 690,000 distinct CDR3 sequences listed, 20% to 25% were seen once. Notes on the study in general: Unsorted PBMC material precluded a definitive naive versus antigen-experienced comparison. Samples with more naive T cells showed higher observed beta diversity.

About this clonotype itself: The antigen is unknown.

Donors were systemically healthy Caucasian individuals from Russia aged about 6 to 90 years. Germline V gives CDR1 SGHRS, CDR2 YFSETQ. J lost 3 bases, V lost 4 bases, and 4 bases had no gene match. CDR3 length equals 14 residues. Material: blood. The chain couples TRBV5-1 to TRBJ1-5; 7 nucleotides align to TRBD1. This TCR came from a man between 65 and 85 years old in good health. The CDR3 spells CASSAGTDNQPQHF. The CDR3 region has the DNA TGCGCCAGCAGCGCCGGGACAGACAATCAGCCCCAGCATTTT. The full variable domain, its missing parts supplied by reference TRBV5-1 and TRBJ1-5, is KAGVTQTPRYLIKTRGQQVTLSCSPISGHRSVSWYQQTPGQGLQFLFEYFSETQRNKGNFPGRFSGRQFSNSRSEMNVSTLELGDSALYLCASSAGTDNQPQHFGDGTRLSIL.